This T cell receptor beta chain came from a study of T cell responses to AZD1222 COVID-19 vaccine. Regarding the study as a whole: Rises in breadth and depth of Spike-specific TCRs came after two AZD1222 doses. Clonal diversity may have been underestimated in mostly white British donors. It was only after the peak T cell response that any repertoires were sampled. Regions left unmutated in variants are reportedly the target of nearly half of spike-specific TCRs.

TCRdb keeps only in-frame clones here, not all; method: immunoSEQ multiplex PCR. The sample lists 95,000 to 100,000 clones; 80% to 90% were seen once. Germline V gene sequence: CDR1 MDHEN, CDR2 SYDVKM. The CDR3 loop spans 16 amino acids. The V and J ends lost 4 bases and 7 bases respectively, with 23 bases between them. Of note for this clone: What it recognizes is unknown.

The sequences come from peripheral blood, collected on day 0 of AZD1222 vaccination. This sequence originates from an adult in good health. V usage is TRBV28 and J usage is TRBJ2-7, with D perhaps being TRBD1 or TRBD2 (5 bases each). CDR3 in amino acids: CASSSSGGGVMSEQYF. DNA for the CDR3: TGTGCCAGCAGTTCCTCGGGTGGGGGAGTGATGTCGGAGCAGTACTTC.